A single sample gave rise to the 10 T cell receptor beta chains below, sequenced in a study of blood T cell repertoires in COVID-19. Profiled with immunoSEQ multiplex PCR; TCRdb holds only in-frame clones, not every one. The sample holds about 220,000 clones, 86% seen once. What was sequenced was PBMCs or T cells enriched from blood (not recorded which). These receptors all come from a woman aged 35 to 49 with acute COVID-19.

Here the CDR3 DNA reads TGTGCCAGCTCGACAGGCGAACACTACGAGCAGTACTTC. As protein: CASSTGEHYEQYF. The V gene is TRBV12-3 or TRBV12-4, the J gene TRBJ2-7; D might be TRBD1 (6 bases). The ends were cut back, 8 bases at V and 3 bases at J, with 14 bases in the middle. The CDR3 spans 13 residues.

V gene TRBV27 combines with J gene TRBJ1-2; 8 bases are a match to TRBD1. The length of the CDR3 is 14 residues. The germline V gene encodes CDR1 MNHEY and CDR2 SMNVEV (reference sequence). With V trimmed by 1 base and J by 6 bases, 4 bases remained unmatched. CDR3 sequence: CASSLWGQANGYTF. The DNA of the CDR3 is TGTGCCAGCAGTTTATGGGGACAGGCTAATGGCTACACCTTC.

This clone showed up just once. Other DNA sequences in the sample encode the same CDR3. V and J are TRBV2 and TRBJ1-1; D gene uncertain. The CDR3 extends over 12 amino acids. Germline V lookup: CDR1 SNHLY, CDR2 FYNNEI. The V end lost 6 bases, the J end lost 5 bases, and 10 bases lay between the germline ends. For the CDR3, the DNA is TGTGCCAGCAGCACCCGAGGTACTGAAGCTTTCTTT. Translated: CASSTRGTEAFF. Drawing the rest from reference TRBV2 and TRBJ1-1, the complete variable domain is EPEVTQTPSHQVTQMGQEVILRCVPISNHLYFYWYRQILGQKVEFLVSFYNNEISEKSEIFDDQFSVERPDGSNFTLKIRSTKLEDSAMYFCASSTRGTEAFFGQGTRLTVV.

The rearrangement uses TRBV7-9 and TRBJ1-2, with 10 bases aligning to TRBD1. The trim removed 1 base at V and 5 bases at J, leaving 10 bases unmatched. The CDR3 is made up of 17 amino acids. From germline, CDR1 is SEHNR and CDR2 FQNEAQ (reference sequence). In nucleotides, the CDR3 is TGTGCCAGCAGCTTAGAGGGTCGGGACAGGGGAAGATATGGCTACACCTTC. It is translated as CASSLEGRDRGRYGYTF. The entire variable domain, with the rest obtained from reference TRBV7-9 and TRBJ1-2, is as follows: DTGVSQNPRHKITKRGQNVTFRCDPISEHNRLYWYRQTLGQGPEFLTYFQNEAQLEKSRLLSDRFSAERPKGSFSTLEIQRTEQGDSAMYLCASSLEGRDRGRYGYTFGSGTRLTVV.

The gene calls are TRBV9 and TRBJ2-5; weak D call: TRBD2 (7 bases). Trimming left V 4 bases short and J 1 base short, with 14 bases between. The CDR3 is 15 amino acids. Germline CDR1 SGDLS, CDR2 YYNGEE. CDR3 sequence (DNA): TGTGCCAGCAGCTCCCGGGGGGCCGGCCAAGAGACCCAGTACTTC. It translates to CASSSRGAGQETQYF.

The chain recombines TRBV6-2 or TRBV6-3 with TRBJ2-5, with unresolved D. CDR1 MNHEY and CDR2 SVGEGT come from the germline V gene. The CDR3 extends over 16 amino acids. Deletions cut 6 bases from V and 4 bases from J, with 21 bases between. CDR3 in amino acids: CASSPETVFVRETQYF. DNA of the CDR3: TGTGCCAGCAGCCCTGAGACTGTTTTTGTTCGAGAGACCCAGTACTTC.

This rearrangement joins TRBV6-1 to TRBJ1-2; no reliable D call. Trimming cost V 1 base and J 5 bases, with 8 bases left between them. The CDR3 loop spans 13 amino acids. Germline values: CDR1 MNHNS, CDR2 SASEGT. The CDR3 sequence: CASSEGRFYGYTF. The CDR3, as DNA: TGTGCCAGCAGTGAAGGCAGGTTTTATGGCTACACCTTC.

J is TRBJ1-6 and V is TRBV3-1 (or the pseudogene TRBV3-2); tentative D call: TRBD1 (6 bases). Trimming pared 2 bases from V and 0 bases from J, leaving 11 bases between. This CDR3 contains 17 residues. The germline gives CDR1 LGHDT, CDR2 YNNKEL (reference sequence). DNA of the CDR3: TGTGCCAGCAGCCAATTAACAGGGAGCTCCTATAATTCACCCCTCCACTTT. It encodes CASSQLTGSSYNSPLHF.

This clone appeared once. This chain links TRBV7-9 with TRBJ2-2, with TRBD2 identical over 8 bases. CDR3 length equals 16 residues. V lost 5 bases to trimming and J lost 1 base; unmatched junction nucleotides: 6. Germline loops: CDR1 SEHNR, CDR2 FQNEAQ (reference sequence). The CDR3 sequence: CASSPREGWNTGELFF. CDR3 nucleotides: TGTGCCAGCAGCCCACGGGAGGGCTGGAACACCGGGGAGCTGTTTTTT.

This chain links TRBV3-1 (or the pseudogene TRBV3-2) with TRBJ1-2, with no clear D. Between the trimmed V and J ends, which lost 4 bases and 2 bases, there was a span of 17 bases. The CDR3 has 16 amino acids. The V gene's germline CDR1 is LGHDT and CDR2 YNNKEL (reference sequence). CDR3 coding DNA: TGTGCCAGCAGCCCGCCTAGCCTAACAGAGAACTATGGCTACACCTTC. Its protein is CASSPPSLTENYGYTF.